This T cell receptor beta chain is drawn from a study of blood T cell repertoires in COVID-19. Whole-study context: COVID-19 samples, acute and convalescent, were from the United States, Italy and Spain. Sources were T cells, B-cell-depleted T cells, or PBMCs; the material itself was cDNA or gDNA.

This table comes from immunoSEQ multiplex PCR, and its TCRdb copy is limited to in-frame clones, with some not included. This repertoire shows 250,000 to 350,000 clones, about nine tenths found once; its top ten account for less than 3%. Germline CDR1 reads GTSNPN; CDR2 reads SVGIG (reference sequence). Trimming took 3 bases from V and 9 from J; bases not matched to a gene: 3. The CDR3 is 14 amino acids. The chain is built from TRBV30 and TRBJ1-6; 12 nucleotides match TRBD1. Input material: peripheral blood. The clonotype comes from a woman aged 25 to 39 with active or convalescent COVID-19. The DNA for the CDR3 is TGTGCCTGGAGCGAGGGACAGGGGGCTTCACCCCTCCACTTT. This sequence encodes CAWSEGQGASPLHF.